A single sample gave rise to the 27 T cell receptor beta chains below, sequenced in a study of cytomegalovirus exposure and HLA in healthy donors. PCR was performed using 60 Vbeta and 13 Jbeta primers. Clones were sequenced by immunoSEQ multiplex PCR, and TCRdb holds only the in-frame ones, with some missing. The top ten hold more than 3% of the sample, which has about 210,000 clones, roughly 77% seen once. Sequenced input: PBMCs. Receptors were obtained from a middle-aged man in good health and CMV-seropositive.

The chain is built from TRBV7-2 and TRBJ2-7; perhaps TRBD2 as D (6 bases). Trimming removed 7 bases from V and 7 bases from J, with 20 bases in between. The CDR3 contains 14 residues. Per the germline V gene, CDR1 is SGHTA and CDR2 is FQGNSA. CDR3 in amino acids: CASTPAGFLREQYF. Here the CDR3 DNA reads TGTGCCAGCACTCCCGCGGGGTTCCTACGAGAGCAGTACTTC.

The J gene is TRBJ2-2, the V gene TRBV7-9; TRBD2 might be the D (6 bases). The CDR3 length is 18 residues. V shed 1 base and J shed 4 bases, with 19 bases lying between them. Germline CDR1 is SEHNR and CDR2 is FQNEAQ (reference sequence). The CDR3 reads CASSLGPGEVFFTGELFF. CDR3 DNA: TGTGCCAGCAGCTTAGGTCCGGGAGAGGTTTTTTTCACCGGGGAGCTGTTTTTT.

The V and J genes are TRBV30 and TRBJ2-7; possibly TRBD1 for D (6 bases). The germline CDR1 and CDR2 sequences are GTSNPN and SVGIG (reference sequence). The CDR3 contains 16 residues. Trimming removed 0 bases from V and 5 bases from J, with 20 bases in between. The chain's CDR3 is CAWSVLPRPGANEQYF. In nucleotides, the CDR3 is TGTGCCTGGAGTGTTCTTCCCCGGCCAGGGGCTAACGAGCAGTACTTC.

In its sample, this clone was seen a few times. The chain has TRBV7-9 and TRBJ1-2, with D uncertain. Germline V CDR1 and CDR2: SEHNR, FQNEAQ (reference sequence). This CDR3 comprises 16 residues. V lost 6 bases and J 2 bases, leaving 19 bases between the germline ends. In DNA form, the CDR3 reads TGTGCCAGCAGTCATCCCTTGACATCCGTAAACTATGGCTACACCTTC. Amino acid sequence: CASSHPLTSVNYGYTF.

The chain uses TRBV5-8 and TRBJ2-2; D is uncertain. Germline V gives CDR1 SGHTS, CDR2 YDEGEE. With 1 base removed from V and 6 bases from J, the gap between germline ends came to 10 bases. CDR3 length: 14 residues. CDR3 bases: TGTGCCAGCAGCTTGTTGGTTCGGGCCGGGGAGCTGTTTTTT. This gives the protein CASSLLVRAGELFF.

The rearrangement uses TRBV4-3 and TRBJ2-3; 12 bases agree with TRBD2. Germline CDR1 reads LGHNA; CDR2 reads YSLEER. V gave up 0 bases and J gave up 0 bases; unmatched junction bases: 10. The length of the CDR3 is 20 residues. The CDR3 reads CASSQDETTGTSGSTDTQYF. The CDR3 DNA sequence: TGCGCCAGCAGCCAAGATGAAACGACCGGGACTAGCGGGAGCACAGATACGCAGTATTTT.

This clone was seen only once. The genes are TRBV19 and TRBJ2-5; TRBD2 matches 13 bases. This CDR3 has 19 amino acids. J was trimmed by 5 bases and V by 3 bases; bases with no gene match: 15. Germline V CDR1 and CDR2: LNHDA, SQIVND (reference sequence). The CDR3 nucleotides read TGTGCCAGTAGTATCCTATTTGTAAAGGGACTAGCGGGGAGGGAGACCCAGTACTTC. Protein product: CASSILFVKGLAGRETQYF.

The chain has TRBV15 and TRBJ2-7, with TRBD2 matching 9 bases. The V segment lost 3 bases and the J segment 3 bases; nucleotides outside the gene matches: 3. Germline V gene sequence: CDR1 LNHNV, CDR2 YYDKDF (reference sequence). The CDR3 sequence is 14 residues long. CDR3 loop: CATSRRSGGYEQYF. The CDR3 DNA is TGTGCCACCAGCAGGCGTAGCGGGGGCTACGAGCAGTACTTC.

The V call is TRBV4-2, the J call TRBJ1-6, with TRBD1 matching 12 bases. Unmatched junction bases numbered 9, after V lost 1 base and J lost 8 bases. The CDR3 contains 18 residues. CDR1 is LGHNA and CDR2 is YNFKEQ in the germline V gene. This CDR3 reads CASSQVPPGQGADSPLHF. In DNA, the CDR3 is TGTGCCAGCAGCCAAGTTCCTCCGGGACAGGGGGCGGATTCACCCCTCCACTTT.

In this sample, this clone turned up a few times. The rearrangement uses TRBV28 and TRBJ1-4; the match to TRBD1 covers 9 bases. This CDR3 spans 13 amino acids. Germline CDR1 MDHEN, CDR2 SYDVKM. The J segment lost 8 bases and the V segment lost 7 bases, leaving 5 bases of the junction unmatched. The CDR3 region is CASKDRGKEKLFF. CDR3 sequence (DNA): TGTGCCAGCAAGGACAGGGGAAAGGAAAAACTGTTTTTT.

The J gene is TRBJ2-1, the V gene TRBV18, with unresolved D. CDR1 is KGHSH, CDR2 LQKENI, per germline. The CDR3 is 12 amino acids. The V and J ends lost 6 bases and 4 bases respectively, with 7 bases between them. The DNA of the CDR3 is TGTGCCAGCTCGCCTACTTACAATGAGCAGTTCTTC. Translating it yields CASSPTYNEQFF.

The CDR3 loop reads CASSPGVAGETQYF. The CDR3 DNA reads as TGTGCCAGCAGCCCTGGGGTAGCGGGGGAGACCCAGTACTTC. The genes are TRBV6-5 and TRBJ2-5, with 8 bases that match TRBD2. Germline values: CDR1 MNHEY, CDR2 SVGAGI. The V gene end was trimmed by 6 bases and the J gene end by 5 bases; junction bases not matched to a gene: 8. This CDR3 has 14 residues.

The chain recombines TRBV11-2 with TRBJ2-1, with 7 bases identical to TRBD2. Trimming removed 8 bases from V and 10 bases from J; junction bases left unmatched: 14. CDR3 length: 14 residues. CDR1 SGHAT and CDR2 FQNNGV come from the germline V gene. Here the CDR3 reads CASGNSLATREQFF. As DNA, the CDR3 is TGTGCCAGCGGCAACTCACTAGCGACCCGGGAGCAGTTCTTC.

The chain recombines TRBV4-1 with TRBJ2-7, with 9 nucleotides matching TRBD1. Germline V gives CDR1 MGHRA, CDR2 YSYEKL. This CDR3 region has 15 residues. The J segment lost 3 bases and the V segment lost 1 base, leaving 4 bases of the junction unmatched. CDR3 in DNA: TGCGCCAGCAGCCAAGGGGACAGGGCATACTACGAGCAGTACTTC. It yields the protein CASSQGDRAYYEQYF.

The CDR3 is CASSLQQDHGYTF. DNA for the CDR3: TGCGCCAGCAGCTTGCAGCAGGATCATGGCTACACCTTC. The V call is TRBV5-1, the J call TRBJ1-2, with no clear D. The V end was cut by 1 base, the J end by 6 bases, with 10 bases between. Germline values: CDR1 SGHRS, CDR2 YFSETQ. This CDR3 comprises 13 residues.

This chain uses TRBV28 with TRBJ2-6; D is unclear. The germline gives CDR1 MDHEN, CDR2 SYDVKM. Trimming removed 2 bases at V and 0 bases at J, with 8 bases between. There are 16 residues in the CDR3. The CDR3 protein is CASSLGYSSGANVLTF. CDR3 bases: TGTGCCAGCAGTTTAGGGTACAGCTCTGGGGCCAACGTCCTGACTTTC.

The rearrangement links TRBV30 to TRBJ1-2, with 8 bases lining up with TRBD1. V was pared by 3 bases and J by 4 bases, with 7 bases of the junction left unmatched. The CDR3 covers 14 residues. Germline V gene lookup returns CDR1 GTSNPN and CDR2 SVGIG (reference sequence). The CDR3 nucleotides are TGTGCCTGGAGGGGACAGGCCTCCACCTATGGCTACACCTTC. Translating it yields CAWRGQASTYGYTF.

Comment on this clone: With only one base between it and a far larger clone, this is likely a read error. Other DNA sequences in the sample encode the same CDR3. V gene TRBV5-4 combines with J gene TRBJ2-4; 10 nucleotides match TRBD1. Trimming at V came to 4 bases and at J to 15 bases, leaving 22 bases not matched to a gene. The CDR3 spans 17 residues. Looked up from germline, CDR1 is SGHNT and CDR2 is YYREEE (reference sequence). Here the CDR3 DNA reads TGTGCCAGCAGCCAAGATCGTGGGGGGACAGGGGCCTGGGGAAGGTACTTC. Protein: CASSQDRGGTGAWGRYF.

The CDR3 DNA reads TGTGCCAGCAGCTTGATCAGGGGTGGCTACACCTTC. Protein: CASSLIRGGYTF. V gene TRBV7-8 combines with J gene TRBJ1-2; the D gene is possibly TRBD1 (6 bases). The germline V and J ends were trimmed by 3 bases and 7 bases, with 9 bases remaining between them. Germline-derived CDR1 and CDR2 are SGHVS and FQNEAQ. The CDR3 length is 12 residues.

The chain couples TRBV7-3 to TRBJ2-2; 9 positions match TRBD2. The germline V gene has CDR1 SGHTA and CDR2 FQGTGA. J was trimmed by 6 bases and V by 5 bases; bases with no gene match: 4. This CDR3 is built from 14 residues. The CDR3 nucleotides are TGTGCCAGCAGCGTCGGACTAGCGTCCGGGGAGCTGTTTTTT. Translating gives CASSVGLASGELFF.

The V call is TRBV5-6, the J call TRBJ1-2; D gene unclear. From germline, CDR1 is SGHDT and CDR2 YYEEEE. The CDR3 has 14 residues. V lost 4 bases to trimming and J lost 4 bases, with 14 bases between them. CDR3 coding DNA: TGTGCCAGCAGCCCCGTGCGGGGATCCTATGGCTACACCTTC. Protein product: CASSPVRGSYGYTF.

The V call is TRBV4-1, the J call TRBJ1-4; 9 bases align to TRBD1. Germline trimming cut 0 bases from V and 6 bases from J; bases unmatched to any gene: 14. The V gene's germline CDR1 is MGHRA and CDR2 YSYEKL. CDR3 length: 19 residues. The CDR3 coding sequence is TGCGCCAGCAGCCAAGAGGGCCCCTCCGGGACAGGGAGCGATGAAAAACTGTTTTTT. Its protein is CASSQEGPSGTGSDEKLFF.

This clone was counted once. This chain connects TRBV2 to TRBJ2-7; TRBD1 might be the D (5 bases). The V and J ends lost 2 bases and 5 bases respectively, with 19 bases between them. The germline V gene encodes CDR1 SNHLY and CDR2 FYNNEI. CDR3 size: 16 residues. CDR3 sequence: CASSEPQGPPYNEQYF. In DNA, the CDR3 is TGTGCCAGCAGTGAACCCCAGGGCCCTCCCTACAACGAGCAGTACTTC.

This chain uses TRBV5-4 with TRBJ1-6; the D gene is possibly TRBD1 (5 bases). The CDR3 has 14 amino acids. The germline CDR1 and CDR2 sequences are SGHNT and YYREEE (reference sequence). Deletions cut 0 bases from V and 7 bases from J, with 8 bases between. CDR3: CASSLGRVNSPLHF. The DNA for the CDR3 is TGTGCCAGCAGCTTGGGCAGGGTGAATTCACCCCTCCACTTT.

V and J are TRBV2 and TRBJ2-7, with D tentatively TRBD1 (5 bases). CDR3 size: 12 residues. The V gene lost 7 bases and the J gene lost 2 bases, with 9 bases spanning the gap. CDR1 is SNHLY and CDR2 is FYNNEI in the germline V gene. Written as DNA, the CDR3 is TGTGCCAGCAAGTCAGGGCCCTACGAGCAGTACTTC. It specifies CASKSGPYEQYF.

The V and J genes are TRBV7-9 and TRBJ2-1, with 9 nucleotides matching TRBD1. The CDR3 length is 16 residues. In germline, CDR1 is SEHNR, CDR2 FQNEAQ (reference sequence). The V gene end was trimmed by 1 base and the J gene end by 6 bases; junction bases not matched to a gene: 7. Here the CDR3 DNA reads TGTGCCAGCAGCTTAGACGGGACAGGGATAGGCAATGAGCAGTTCTTC. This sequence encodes CASSLDGTGIGNEQFF.

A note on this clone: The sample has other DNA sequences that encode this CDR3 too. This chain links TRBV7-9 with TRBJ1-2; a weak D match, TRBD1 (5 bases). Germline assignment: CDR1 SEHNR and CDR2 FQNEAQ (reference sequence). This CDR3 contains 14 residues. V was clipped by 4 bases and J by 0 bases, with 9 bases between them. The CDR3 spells CASSSGLANYGYTF. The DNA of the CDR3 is TGTGCCAGCAGCTCAGGGCTAGCTAACTATGGCTACACCTTC.